This TCR beta chain was recorded in a study of T cell changes during pregnancy in multiple sclerosis. TCRdb's copy holds only in-frame clones and misses some; the assay was immunoSEQ multiplex PCR. The table has roughly 61,000 clones, 90% seen once. The germline V gene encodes CDR1 SGHAT and CDR2 FQNNGV. CDR3 length equals 14 residues. J was trimmed by 5 bases and V by 2 bases; bases with no gene match: 6. The V call is TRBV11-2, the J call TRBJ2-7; 7 positions match TRBD1. The specimen comprised peripheral blood, sampled in the first trimester of pregnancy. This sequence was found in a female donor in good health, enrolled as a control in a pregnancy study. CDR3 in amino acids: CASSLLRGPDEQYF. Here the CDR3 DNA reads TGTGCCAGCAGCTTACTAAGGGGGCCGGACGAGCAGTACTTC. Full variable domain (outside the CDR3, taken from reference TRBV11-2 and TRBJ2-7): EAGVAQSPRYKIIEKRQSVAFWCNPISGHATLYWYQQILGQGPKLLIQFQNNGVVDDSQLPKDRFSAERLKGVDSTLKIQPAKLEDSAVYLCASSLLRGPDEQYFGPGTRLTVT.